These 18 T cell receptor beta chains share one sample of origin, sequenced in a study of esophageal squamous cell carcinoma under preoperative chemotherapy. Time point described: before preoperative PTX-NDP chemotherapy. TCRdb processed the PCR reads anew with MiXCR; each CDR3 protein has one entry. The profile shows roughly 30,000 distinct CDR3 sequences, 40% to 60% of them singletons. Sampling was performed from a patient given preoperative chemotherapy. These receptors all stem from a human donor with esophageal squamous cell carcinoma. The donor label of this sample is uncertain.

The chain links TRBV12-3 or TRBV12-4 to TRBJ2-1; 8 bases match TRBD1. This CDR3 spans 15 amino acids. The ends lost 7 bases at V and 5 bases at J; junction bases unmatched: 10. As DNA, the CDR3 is TGTGCCAGCAAGAGGGTGGACAGGGTGGACAATGAGCAGTTCTTC. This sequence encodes CASKRVDRVDNEQFF.

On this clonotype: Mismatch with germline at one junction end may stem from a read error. CDR3 coding DNA: TGTGCCAGCAGCGCGGGACCCGCGGGACGTGACCAAGACACCCAGTACTTC. It is translated as CASSAGPAGRDQDTQYF. The V gene is TRBV7-3, the J gene TRBJ2-5, with D possibly being TRBD2 (6 bases). This CDR3 comprises 17 residues. Germline assignment: CDR1 SGHTA and CDR2 FQGTGA.

CDR3 residues: CASSSNRLAVNTEAQFF. CDR3 nucleotides: TGTGCCAGCAGCTCCAACCGGCTAGCAGTGAACACCGAGGCGCAGTTTTTT. The chain couples TRBV7-2 to TRBJ2-2; D may be TRBD2 (5 bases). CDR1 is SGHTA and CDR2 is FQGNSA in the germline V gene. This CDR3 is 17 amino acids long. V was shortened by 4 bases and J by 16 bases, with 31 bases between the two germline ends.

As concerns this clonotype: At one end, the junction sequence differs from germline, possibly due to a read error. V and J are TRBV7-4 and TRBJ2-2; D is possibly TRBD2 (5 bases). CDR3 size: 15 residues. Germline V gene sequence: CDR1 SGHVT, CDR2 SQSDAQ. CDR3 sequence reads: CASGRQAANTGKLYF. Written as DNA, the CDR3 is TGTGCCAGCGGCCGGCAGGCTGCGAACACCGGGAAGCTGTATTTT.

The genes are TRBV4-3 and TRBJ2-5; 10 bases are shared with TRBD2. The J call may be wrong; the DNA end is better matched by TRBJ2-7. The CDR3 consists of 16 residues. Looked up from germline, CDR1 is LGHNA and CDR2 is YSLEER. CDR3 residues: CASSQEIAGGTVEQYF. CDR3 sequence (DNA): TGCGCCAGCAGCCAAGAAATAGCGGGAGGTACGGTCGAGCAGTACTTC.

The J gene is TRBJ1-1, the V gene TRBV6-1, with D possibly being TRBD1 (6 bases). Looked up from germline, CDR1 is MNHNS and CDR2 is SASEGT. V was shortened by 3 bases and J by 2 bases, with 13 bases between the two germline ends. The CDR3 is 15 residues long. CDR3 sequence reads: CASSDRTARNTEAFF. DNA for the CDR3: TGTGCCAGCAGTGACCGGACAGCTCGAAACACTGAAGCTTTCTTT.

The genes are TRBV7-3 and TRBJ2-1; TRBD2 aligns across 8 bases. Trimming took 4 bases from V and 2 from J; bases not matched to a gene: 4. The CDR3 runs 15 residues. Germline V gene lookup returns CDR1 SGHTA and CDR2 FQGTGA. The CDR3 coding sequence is TGTGCCAGCAGCTACTTAGCGGGACCCTACAATGAGCAGTTCTTC. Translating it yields CASSYLAGPYNEQFF.

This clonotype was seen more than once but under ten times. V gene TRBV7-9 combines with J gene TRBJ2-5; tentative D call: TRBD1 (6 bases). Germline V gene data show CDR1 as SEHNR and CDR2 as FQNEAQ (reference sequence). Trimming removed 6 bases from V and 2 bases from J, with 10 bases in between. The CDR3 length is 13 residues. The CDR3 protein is CASRGAFQETQYF. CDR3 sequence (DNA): TGTGCCAGCAGGGGGGCCTTTCAAGAGACCCAGTACTTC. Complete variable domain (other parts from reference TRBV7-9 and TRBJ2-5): DTGVSQNPRHKITKRGQNVTFRCDPISEHNRLYWYRQTLGQGPEFLTYFQNEAQLEKSRLLSDRFSAERPKGSFSTLEIQRTEQGDSAMYLCASRGAFQETQYFGPGTRLLVL.

The CDR3 DNA sequence: TGTGCCAGTAGTATAGGACAGGGGGGCGAGCAGTACTTC. As protein: CASSIGQGGEQYF. The V call is TRBV19, the J call TRBJ2-5; 9 positions match TRBD1. The J call may be mistaken, given a closer DNA end match to TRBJ2-7. CDR1 is LNHDA and CDR2 is SQIVND in the germline V gene (reference sequence). The CDR3 is 13 amino acids.

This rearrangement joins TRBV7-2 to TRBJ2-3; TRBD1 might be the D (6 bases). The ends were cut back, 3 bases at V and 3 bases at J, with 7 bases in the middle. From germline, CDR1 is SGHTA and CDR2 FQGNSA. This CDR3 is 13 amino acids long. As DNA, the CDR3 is TGTGCCAGCAGCTTCAGGGGAACAGATACGCAGTATTTT. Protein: CASSFRGTDTQYF.

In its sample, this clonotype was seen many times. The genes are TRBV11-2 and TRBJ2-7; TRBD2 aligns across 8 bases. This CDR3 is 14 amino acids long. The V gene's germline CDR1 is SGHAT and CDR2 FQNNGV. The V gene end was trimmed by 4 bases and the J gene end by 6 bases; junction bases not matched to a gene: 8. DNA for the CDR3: TGTGCCAGCAGCTCCGATAGAGGGACTAGCGAGCAGTACTTC. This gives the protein CASSSDRGTSEQYF.

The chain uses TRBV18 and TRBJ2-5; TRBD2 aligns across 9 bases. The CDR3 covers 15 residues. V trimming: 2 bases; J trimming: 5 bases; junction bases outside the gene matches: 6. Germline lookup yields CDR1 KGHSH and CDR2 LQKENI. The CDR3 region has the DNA TGTGCCAGCTCACCATCCCTAGCGGGAATGGAGACCCAGTACTTC. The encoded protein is CASSPSLAGMETQYF.

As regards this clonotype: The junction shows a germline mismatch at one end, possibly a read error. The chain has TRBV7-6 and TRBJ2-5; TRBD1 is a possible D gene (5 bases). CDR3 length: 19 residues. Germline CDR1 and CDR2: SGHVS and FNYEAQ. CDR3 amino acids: CRWGLGPAIPGGDQDTQYF. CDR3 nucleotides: TGTCGCTGGGGCTTGGGTCCGGCCATCCCCGGCGGTGACCAAGACACCCAGTACTTC.

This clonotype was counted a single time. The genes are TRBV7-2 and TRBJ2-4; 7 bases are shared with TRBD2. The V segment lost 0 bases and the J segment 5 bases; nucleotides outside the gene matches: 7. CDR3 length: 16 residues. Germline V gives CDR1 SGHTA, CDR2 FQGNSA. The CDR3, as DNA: TGTGCCAGCAGCTTAGCGGGGGGGGGTGCCCAAAACATTCAGTACTTC. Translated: CASSLAGGGAQNIQYF.

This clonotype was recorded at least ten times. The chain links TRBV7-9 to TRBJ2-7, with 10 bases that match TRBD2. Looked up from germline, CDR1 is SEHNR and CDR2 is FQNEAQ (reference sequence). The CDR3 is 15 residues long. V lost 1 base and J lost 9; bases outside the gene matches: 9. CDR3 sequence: CASSLGTSGIGGQYF. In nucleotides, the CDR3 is TGTGCCAGCAGCTTAGGAACTAGCGGGATCGGAGGGCAGTACTTC.

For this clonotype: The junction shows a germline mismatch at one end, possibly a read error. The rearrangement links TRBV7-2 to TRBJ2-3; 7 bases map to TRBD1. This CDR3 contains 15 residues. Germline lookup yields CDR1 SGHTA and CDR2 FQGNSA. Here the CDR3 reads CAGGLGGRDTDTQYF. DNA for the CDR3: TGTGCCGGCGGGTTAGGGGGCCGGGACACAGATACCCAGTATTTT. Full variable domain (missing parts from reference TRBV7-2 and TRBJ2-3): GAGVSQSPSNKVTEKGKDVELRCDPISGHTALYWYRQSLGQGLEFLIYFQGNSAPDKSGLPSDRFSAERTGGSVSTLTIQRTQQEDSAVYLCAGGLGGRDTDTQYFGPGTRLTVL.

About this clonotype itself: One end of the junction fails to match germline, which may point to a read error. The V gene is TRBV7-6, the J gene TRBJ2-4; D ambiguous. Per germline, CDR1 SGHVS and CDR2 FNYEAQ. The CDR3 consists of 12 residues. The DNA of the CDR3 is TGTGCCGGCAGCTTAGCCAGAAATACTCAGTACTTC. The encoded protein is CAGSLARNTQYF.

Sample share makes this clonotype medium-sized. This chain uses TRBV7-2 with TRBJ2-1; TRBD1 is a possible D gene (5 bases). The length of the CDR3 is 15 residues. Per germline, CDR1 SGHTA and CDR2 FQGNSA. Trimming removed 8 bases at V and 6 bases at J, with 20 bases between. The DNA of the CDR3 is TGTGCCAGCTTCGGAAGGCGGCAGGGCAGCAATGAGCAGTTCTTC. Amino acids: CASFGRRQGSNEQFF.